The 11 T cell receptor beta chains below come from one sample, sequenced in a study of beta chain features in type 1 diabetes. Regarding the study as a whole: TCRB CDR3 length was moderately but significantly reduced in all four CD4+ subsets of Type 1 diabetes patients.

The investigators reverse transcribed all of the isolated RNA, so they sequenced expressed TCRB transcripts. Libraries were prepared by immunoSEQ multiplex PCR; TCRdb keeps only in-frame clonotypes and omits some of them. The sample carries some 700,000 clones, roughly an eighth recorded once. Their antigens are not known. Sample: naive CD4+ T cells from blood. The source is a man aged 18 to 29 with type 1 diabetes.

The rearrangement joins TRBV7-9 to TRBJ2-1; unclear D gene. The germline V gene has CDR1 SEHNR and CDR2 FQNEAQ (reference sequence). Between the trimmed V and J ends, which lost 0 bases and 7 bases, there was a span of 7 bases. This CDR3 has 13 amino acids. The CDR3 loop reads CASSLAHSNEQFF. As DNA, the CDR3 is TGTGCCAGCAGCTTAGCGCATTCTAATGAGCAGTTCTTC. The whole variable domain, filled in from reference TRBV7-9 and TRBJ2-1, reads DTGVSQNPRHKITKRGQNVTFRCDPISEHNRLYWYRQTLGQGPEFLTYFQNEAQLEKSRLLSDRFSAERPKGSFSTLEIQRTEQGDSAMYLCASSLAHSNEQFFGPGTRLTVL.

This clone was counted only a few times. The rearrangement uses TRBV6-6 and TRBJ1-5; TRBD1 is a possible D gene (5 bases). The CDR3 is made up of 14 amino acids. Looked up from germline, CDR1 is MNHNY and CDR2 is SVGAGI (reference sequence). V shed 2 bases and J shed 6 bases, with 11 bases lying between them. DNA of the CDR3: TGTGCCAGCAGTTACCAGGGAATCGGTCAGCCCCAGCATTTT. Translation: CASSYQGIGQPQHF.

Only a few counts were recorded for this clone. The chain uses TRBV30 and TRBJ1-4; possible D gene TRBD1, 6 bases. V lost 2 bases and J 3 bases, leaving 16 bases between the germline ends. Per the germline V gene, CDR1 is GTSNPN and CDR2 is SVGIG (reference sequence). This CDR3 spans 16 amino acids. CDR3 amino acids: CAWSFGGGRANEKLFF. The DNA for the CDR3 is TGTGCCTGGAGTTTCGGGGGCGGCAGGGCTAATGAAAAACTGTTTTTT.

J is TRBJ1-5 and V is TRBV4-2, with D possibly TRBD1 on 5 matching bases. The CDR3 spans 15 residues. The germline V gene has CDR1 LGHNA and CDR2 YNFKEQ. Trimming removed 0 bases at V and 7 bases at J, with 13 bases between. CDR3 protein: CASSQDRQGKQPQHF. Here the CDR3 DNA reads TGTGCCAGCAGCCAAGATCGGCAGGGAAAGCAGCCCCAGCATTTT.

The gene calls are TRBV27 and TRBJ2-5, with D perhaps matching TRBD2 (6 bases). Per the germline V gene, CDR1 is MNHEY and CDR2 is SMNVEV (reference sequence). V dropped 7 bases and J dropped 2 bases, with 14 bases sitting between them. The CDR3 is 14 residues long. The CDR3 reads CASTSTAGQETQYF. CDR3 sequence (DNA): TGTGCCAGCACCTCGACTGCGGGGCAAGAGACCCAGTACTTC.

The chain links TRBV11-3 to TRBJ2-1; D gene ambiguous. The CDR3 sequence is 11 residues long. The germline V gene encodes CDR1 SGHNT and CDR2 YENEEA. Trimming pared 0 bases from V and 8 bases from J, leaving 2 bases between. As DNA, the CDR3 is TGTGCCAGCAGCTTAGAGGATGAGCAGTTCTTC. Its protein is CASSLEDEQFF.

The rearrangement joins TRBV7-8 to TRBJ1-2; D is unclear. Germline-derived CDR1 and CDR2 are SGHVS and FQNEAQ. Between the trimmed V and J ends, which lost 1 base and 7 bases, there was a span of 19 bases. The CDR3 is 16 residues long. The CDR3 nucleotides read TGTGCCAGCAGCTTAGGGAGGTACGGGGAGGTTCGTGGCTACACCTTC. Protein: CASSLGRYGEVRGYTF.

The chain links TRBV12-2 to TRBJ2-7; the D call in the table, TRBD2, was not verified against the DNA. TRBV12-2 is tagged as a pseudogene. This CDR3 contains 16 residues. The CDR3 region is CASRRGLASSSYEQYF. The CDR3, as DNA: TGTGCAAGTCGCCGAGGACTTGCCTCGAGCTCCTACGAGCAGTACTTC.

The table lists this clone with a few counts. The chain combines TRBV13 with TRBJ1-1; 9 bases map to TRBD1. This CDR3 region has 15 residues. CDR1 is PRHDT, CDR2 FYEKMQ, per germline (reference sequence). J gave up 1 base and V 4 bases, and 4 bases lay outside the gene matches. The CDR3 loop reads CASSSGQGPNTEAFF. The CDR3 DNA sequence: TGTGCCAGCAGCTCTGGACAGGGGCCGAACACTGAAGCTTTCTTT.

This clone came up a few times. J is TRBJ1-5 and V is TRBV28; TRBD1 might be the D (5 bases). CDR1 MDHEN and CDR2 SYDVKM come from the germline V gene. The V and J ends lost 4 bases and 0 bases respectively, with 13 bases between them. CDR3 length: 16 amino acids. CDR3 protein: CASSSDRGPSNQPQHF. The CDR3 DNA is TGTGCCAGCAGTTCGGATAGGGGTCCTAGCAATCAGCCCCAGCATTTT. Combining the CDR3 with reference TRBV28 and TRBJ1-5 gives the whole variable domain DVKVTQSSRYLVKRTGEKVFLECVQDMDHENMFWYRQDPGLGLRLIYFSYDVKMKEKGDIPEGYSVSREKKERFSLILESASTNQTSMYLCASSSDRGPSNQPQHFGDGTRLSIL.

This clone was recorded a few times. CDR3 amino acids: CAGPGIRDQPQHF. In nucleotides, the CDR3 is TGTGCCGGCCCAGGGATTCGGGATCAGCCCCAGCATTTT. The V gene is TRBV30, the J gene TRBJ1-5; TRBD1 might be the D (5 bases). This CDR3 is built from 13 residues. Trimming removed 8 bases from V and 5 bases from J, with 16 bases in between. The germline CDR1 and CDR2 sequences are GTSNPN and SVGIG (reference sequence).